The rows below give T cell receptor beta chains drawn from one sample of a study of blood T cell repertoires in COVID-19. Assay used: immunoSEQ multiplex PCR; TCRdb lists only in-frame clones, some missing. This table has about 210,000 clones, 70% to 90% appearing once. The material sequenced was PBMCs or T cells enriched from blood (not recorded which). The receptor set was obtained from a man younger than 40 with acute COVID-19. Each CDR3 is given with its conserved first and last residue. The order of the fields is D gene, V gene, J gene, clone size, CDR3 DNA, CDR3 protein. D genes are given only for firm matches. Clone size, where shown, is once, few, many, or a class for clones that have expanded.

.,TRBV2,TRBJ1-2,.,TGTGCCAGCAGTAAGGAGATGAACTATGGCTACACCTTC,CASSKEMNYGYTF
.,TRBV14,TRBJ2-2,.,TGTGCCAGCAGCCAAACTAGCACCGGGGAGCTGTTTTTT,CASSQTSTGELFF
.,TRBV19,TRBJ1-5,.,TGTGCCAGTAGTATAGATCCCGGGGGGCCGGGGCAGCCCCAGCATTTT,CASSIDPGGPGQPQHF
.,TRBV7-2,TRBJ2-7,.,TGTGCCAGCAGCTTAGCGGCGGATCAGTGGGACGAGCAGTACTTC,CASSLAADQWDEQYF
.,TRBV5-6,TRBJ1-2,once,TGTGCCAGCACCCTCAAACAGGGTAACGGCTATGGCTACACCTTC,CASTLKQGNGYGYTF
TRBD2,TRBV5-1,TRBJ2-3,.,TGCGCCAGCAGCTCGGGACTAGCGGGGGGGAATACAGATACGCAGTATTTT,CASSSGLAGGNTDTQYF
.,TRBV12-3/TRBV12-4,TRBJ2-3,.,TGTGCCAGCAGTTTACGGGGTCCAGATACGCAGTATTTT,CASSLRGPDTQYF
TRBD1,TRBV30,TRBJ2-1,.,TGTGCCTGGGGGACAGAACCCAATGAGCAGTTCTTC,CAWGTEPNEQFF
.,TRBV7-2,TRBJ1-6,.,TGTGCCAGCAGCTTACAGGGCTCGGAGAATTCACCCCTCCACTTT,CASSLQGSENSPLHF
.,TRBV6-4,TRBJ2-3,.,TGTGCCAGCAGTGACTCTGCGGCGGGGGCTAGCACAGATACGCAGTATTTT,CASSDSAAGASTDTQYF
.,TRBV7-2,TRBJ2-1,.,TGTGCCAGCAGCTTATCTGGGGGGTTAGGTAATGAGCAGTTCTTC,CASSLSGGLGNEQFF
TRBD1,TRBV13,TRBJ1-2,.,TGTGCCAGCAGCTTAAGGGGGCTTCGCTATGGCTACACCTTC,CASSLRGLRYGYTF
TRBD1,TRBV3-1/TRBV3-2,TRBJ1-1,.,TGTGCCAGCAGGGAACAGGGGGAGGGTGAAGCTTTCTTT,CASREQGEGEAFF
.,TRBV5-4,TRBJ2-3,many,TGTGCCAGCAGCCGCAGCTTATCCGGGGGGCGGAGAGATACGCAGTATTTT,CASSRSLSGGRRDTQYF
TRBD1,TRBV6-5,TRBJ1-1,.,TGTGCCAGCAGCACAGGGGCTGAAGCTTTCTTT,CASSTGAEAFF
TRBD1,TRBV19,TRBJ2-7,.,TGTGCCAGTAGGCGGGACAGGTTTCCCTACGAGCAGTACTTC,CASRRDRFPYEQYF
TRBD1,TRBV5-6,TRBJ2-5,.,TGTGCCAGCAGCGGAGACAGGGATGAGACCCAGTACTTC,CASSGDRDETQYF
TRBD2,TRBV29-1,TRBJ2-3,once,TGCAGCACCCCTAGCGGGGGGAAGCTTAGCACAGATACGCAGTATTTT,CSTPSGGKLSTDTQYF
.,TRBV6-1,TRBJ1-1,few,TGTGCCAGCAGTGATCTACGGGGAAACACTGAAGCTTTCTTT,CASSDLRGNTEAFF
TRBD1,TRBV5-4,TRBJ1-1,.,TGTGCCAGCAGCTTAGGACAGGGCAGGAACACTGAAGCTTTCTTT,CASSLGQGRNTEAFF
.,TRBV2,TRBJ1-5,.,TGTGCCAGCAGTCTTAGGAGGTACAATCAGCCCCAGCATTTT,CASSLRRYNQPQHF
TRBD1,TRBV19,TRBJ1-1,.,TGTGCCAGTAGTATGGGACAGGGGGGAGGCGCTGAAGCTTTCTTT,CASSMGQGGGAEAFF
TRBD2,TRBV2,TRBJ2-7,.,TGTGCCAGCAGACCGGGACTAGCCCCCTCCGAGCAGTACTTC,CASRPGLAPSEQYF
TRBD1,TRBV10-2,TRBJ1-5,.,TGCGCCAGCAGGGACAGGGATCAGCCCCAGCATTTT,CASRDRDQPQHF
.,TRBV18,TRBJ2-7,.,TGTGCCAGCTCACCACCGTCGTTACGGGCCTACGAGCAGTACTTC,CASSPPSLRAYEQYF
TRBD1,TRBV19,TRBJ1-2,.,TGTGCCAGTAGTAAGGGACAGATTAACTATGGCTACACCTTC,CASSKGQINYGYTF
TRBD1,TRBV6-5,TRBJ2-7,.,TGTGCCAGCAGACGGACAGGCAGCTCCTACGAGCAGTACTTC,CASRRTGSSYEQYF
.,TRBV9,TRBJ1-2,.,TGTGCCAGCAGCGTAGCTACAGGGTCAGGGGATGGCTACACCTTC,CASSVATGSGDGYTF
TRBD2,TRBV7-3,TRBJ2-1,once,TGTGCCAGCAGCGACCGGGGGGGCCTTGGAAATGAGCAGTTCTTC,CASSDRGGLGNEQFF
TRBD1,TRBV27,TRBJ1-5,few,TGTGCCAGCAGTCCCCCAGGGGGGTACAATCAGCCCCAGCATTTT,CASSPPGGYNQPQHF
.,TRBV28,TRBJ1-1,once,TGTGCCAGCAGCCACGGGGGGGCTGAAGCTTTCTTT,CASSHGGAEAFF
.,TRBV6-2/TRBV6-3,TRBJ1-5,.,TGTGCCAGCAGTTACTCGATCGGGGATCAGCCCCAGCATTTT,CASSYSIGDQPQHF
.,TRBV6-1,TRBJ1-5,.,TGTGCCAGCAGTGACCGGGACTATAGCAATCAGCCCCAGCATTTT,CASSDRDYSNQPQHF
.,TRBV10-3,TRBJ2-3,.,TGTGCCCTCTCAGATACGCAGTATTTT,CALSDTQYF
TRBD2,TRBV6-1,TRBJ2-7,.,TGTGCCAGCAGTGAAATATTAGCGGGGACCTACGAGCAGTACTTC,CASSEILAGTYEQYF
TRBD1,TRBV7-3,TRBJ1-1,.,TGTGCCAGCAGCTTAGGTCCCGGGACAGGGTTGAACACTGAAGCTTTCTTT,CASSLGPGTGLNTEAFF
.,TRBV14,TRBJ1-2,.,TGTGCCAGCAGCCATAGCCAGACAGGCGTCTACACCTTC,CASSHSQTGVYTF
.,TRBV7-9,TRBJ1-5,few,TGTGCCAGCAGCCCCTTAGATAGTCAGCCCCAGCATTTT,CASSPLDSQPQHF
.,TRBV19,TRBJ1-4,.,TGTGCCAGTAGTCAATCCGGGATCGGCGAAAAACTGTTTTTT,CASSQSGIGEKLFF
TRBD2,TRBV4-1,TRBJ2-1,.,TGCGCCAGCAGCCGAGAATCAGCGGGGGGGAACAATGAGCAGTTCTTC,CASSRESAGGNNEQFF
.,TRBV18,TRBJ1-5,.,TGTGCCAGCTCTACCCCGGGCCCATCGGGGTCTCGCAATCAGCCCCAGCATTTT,CASSTPGPSGSRNQPQHF
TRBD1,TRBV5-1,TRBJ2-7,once,TGCGCCAGCAGCTTCGGGACAGGGTCCTACGAGCAGTACTTC,CASSFGTGSYEQYF
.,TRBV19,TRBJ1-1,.,TGTGCCAGTGGTGGGTGGGGGGCTGAAGCTTTCTTT,CASGGWGAEAFF